These 20 T cell receptor beta chains share one sample of origin, sequenced in a study of regulatory T cells in long-lasting Graves disease. Arm-PCR of CDR3 regions with iRepertoire HTBI primers generated TCR beta libraries. Each CDR3 protein is one row after TCRdb ran MiXCR on the multiplex PCR reads. In the table there are 580,000 or so distinct CDR3 sequences, around 16% of which are singletons. This sample's time point: newly diagnosed GD, antithyroid drugs for less than 3 months. TCR sequences were obtained from RNA taken from PBMCs. These same records also appear under a second study, on T cells in Graves' hyperthyroidism and ophthalmopathy.

Here the sequenced sample was peripheral blood mononuclear cells (PBMCs), taken at new diagnosis, from a patient treated with antithyroid drugs. The source is a man younger than 35 with Graves disease.

This sequence joins TRBV7-9 and TRBJ2-1, with TRBD2 matching over 9 bases. Trimming removed 5 bases from V and 6 bases from J; junction bases left unmatched: 11. Germline V gene sequence: CDR1 SEHNR, CDR2 FQNEAQ (reference sequence). This CDR3 region has 16 residues. CDR3 in DNA: TGTGCCAGCAGCCGAGCGGGACTAGCCGGGTCCAATGAGCAGTTCTTC. It is translated as CASSRAGLAGSNEQFF.

Of note for this clonotype: A much more abundant neighbour one base away suggests this may be a read error. The rearrangement links TRBV20-1 to TRBJ2-1, with 10 bases matching TRBD2. The CDR3 has 17 amino acids. CDR1 is DFQATT, CDR2 SNEGSKA, per germline (reference sequence). The CDR3 loop reads CSARLGLRTSGFNEQLF. The CDR3 nucleotides are TGCAGTGCTAGATTGGGGTTGAGGACTAGCGGTTTCAATGAGCAGCTCTTC.

This clonotype was counted at least ten times. The chain employs TRBV28 and TRBJ1-5, with TRBD1 matching over 8 bases. With V trimmed by 6 bases and J by 6 bases, 7 bases remained unmatched. In germline, CDR1 is MDHEN, CDR2 SYDVKM. CDR3 length: 14 residues. DNA of the CDR3: TGTGCCAGCAGCTCTGGACAGGGAGGTCAGCCCCAGCATTTT. Protein: CASSSGQGGQPQHF.

This clonotype was found many times. The chain has TRBV20-1 and TRBJ2-3; D uncertain. CDR3 length equals 13 residues. Per the germline V gene, CDR1 is DFQATT and CDR2 is SNEGSKA (reference sequence). Trimming left V 3 bases short and J 2 bases short, with 9 bases between. The CDR3 nucleotides are TGCAGTGCTAGGATGCGGAACACAGATACGCAGTATTTT. The encoded protein is CSARMRNTDTQYF.

With respect to this clonotype: This could be a read error, since a much larger clone is one nucleotide away. The V gene is TRBV6-2 or TRBV6-3, the J gene TRBJ2-7, with 10 bases aligning to TRBD1. V shed 0 bases, J shed 5 bases, and the junction held 1 base outside the gene matches. The CDR3 loop spans 14 amino acids. Germline V CDR1 and CDR2: MNHEY, SVGEGT. Here the CDR3 DNA reads TGTGCCAGCAGTTACTCGACAGGGGGCGACGAGCAGTACTTC. It encodes CASSYSTGGDEQYF.

At least ten counts were recorded for this clonotype. The chain combines TRBV27 with TRBJ2-1, with D perhaps matching TRBD1 or TRBD2 (5 bases each). Germline V CDR1 and CDR2: MNHEY, SMNVEV (reference sequence). The CDR3 extends over 16 amino acids. The V gene lost 5 bases and the J gene lost 4 bases, with 18 bases spanning the gap. The DNA for the CDR3 is TGTGCCAGCAGTCCGTCTTTTGAGGGGCGATACAATGAGCAGTTCTTC. Translation gives CASSPSFEGRYNEQFF.

The V gene is TRBV5-1, the J gene TRBJ2-6; D is possibly TRBD2 (6 bases). Trimming shortened V by 4 bases and J by 1 base, and 9 bases separated the two germline ends. Germline V CDR1 and CDR2: SGHRS, YFSETQ. This CDR3 spans 15 amino acids. Here the CDR3 reads CASSGGNSGANVLTF. The CDR3 coding sequence is TGCGCCAGCAGCGGGGGGAATTCTGGGGCCAACGTCCTGACTTTC.

V is TRBV20-1 and J is TRBJ2-1; maybe TRBD2 (5 bases). Germline V gene lookup returns CDR1 DFQATT and CDR2 SNEGSKA (reference sequence). This CDR3 spans 14 amino acids. Trimming took off 1 base at V and 7 bases at J, with 14 bases between the two ends. As DNA, the CDR3 is TGCAGTGCTAGAGTGGTGGGAGTAGAGAATGAGCAGTTCTTC. It is translated as CSARVVGVENEQFF.

V gene TRBV5-1 combines with J gene TRBJ1-3; 7 bases are a match to TRBD1. The CDR3 spans 14 residues. V dropped 0 bases and J dropped 5; count of bases not matched to a gene: 2. Germline V gene sequence: CDR1 SGHRS, CDR2 YFSETQ. In DNA, the CDR3 is TGCGCCAGCAGCTTGGGGACAGGTCGAAACACCATATATTTT. It is translated as CASSLGTGRNTIYF.

This clonotype has at least ten counts. The chain is built from TRBV2 and TRBJ2-1; 14 bases align to TRBD2. The CDR3 sequence is 15 residues long. The ends lost 7 bases at V and 9 bases at J; junction bases unmatched: 8. Germline CDR1 and CDR2: SNHLY and FYNNEI. CDR3 sequence: CASTPRTSGRSEQFF. In nucleotides, the CDR3 is TGTGCCAGCACCCCTCGGACTAGCGGGAGGAGTGAGCAGTTCTTC.

This clonotype has just a few counts. The J gene is TRBJ2-1, the V gene TRBV6-1; 7 positions match TRBD2. CDR3 length: 15 amino acids. In germline, CDR1 is MNHNS, CDR2 SASEGT. Trimming took 5 bases from V and 3 from J; bases not matched to a gene: 7. CDR3 loop: CASSTPGLVYNEQFF. CDR3 DNA: TGTGCCAGCAGTACCCCTGGACTAGTCTACAATGAGCAGTTCTTC.

This clonotype was detected a few times. The genes are TRBV9 and TRBJ2-1; 9 bases line up with TRBD2. This CDR3 region has 13 residues. Per germline, CDR1 SGDLS and CDR2 YYNGEE. V was pared by 3 bases and J by 9 bases, with 4 bases of the junction left unmatched. The CDR3: CASSEGLASEQFF. CDR3 DNA: TGTGCCAGCAGCGAGGGACTAGCAAGTGAGCAGTTCTTC.

In its sample, this clonotype was seen many times. CDR3 in DNA: TGTGCCAGCAGCTGGACTCCACCCCCCTTCTCCTACAATGAGCAGTTCTTC. Amino acid sequence: CASSWTPPPFSYNEQFF. This chain joins TRBV11-1 and TRBJ2-1, with a tentative D call TRBD2 (5 bases). Germline V CDR1 and CDR2: SGHAT, FQDESV (reference sequence). The CDR3 sequence is 17 residues long. Trimming left V 4 bases short and J 0 bases short, with 16 bases between.

This clonotype was seen repeatedly, ten times or more. The rearrangement uses TRBV6-2 or TRBV6-3 and TRBJ1-5; the D gene is possibly TRBD1 (5 bases). Germline V lookup: CDR1 MNHEY, CDR2 SVGEGT. The CDR3 totals 16 residues. Trimming removed 8 bases at V and 0 bases at J, with 17 bases between. CDR3 amino acids: CASEQVPGNSNQPQHF. DNA for the CDR3: TGTGCCAGCGAACAGGTCCCAGGGAATAGCAATCAGCCCCAGCATTTT.

There are a few counts of this clonotype. The chain recombines TRBV19 with TRBJ2-3; D ambiguous. The CDR3 consists of 15 residues. CDR1 and CDR2 from the germline V gene are LNHDA and SQIVND (reference sequence). Trimming removed 5 bases from V and 3 bases from J, with 15 bases in between. In DNA, the CDR3 is TGTGCCAGTAGTGAGGCCCGTGGATTGACAGATACGCAGTATTTT. Its protein is CASSEARGLTDTQYF.

At least ten counts were recorded for this clonotype. The chain employs TRBV3-1 and TRBJ2-7; 9 positions agree with TRBD1. With V trimmed by 5 bases and J by 3 bases, 11 bases remained unmatched. Per the germline V gene, CDR1 is LGHDT and CDR2 is YNNKEL (reference sequence). The CDR3 consists of 16 residues. The CDR3 nucleotides are TGTGCCAGCAGCTACAACCCCGGGACAGGGCTCTACGAGCAGTACTTC. Encoded protein: CASSYNPGTGLYEQYF.

This clonotype has only a few counts. The genes are TRBV25-1 and TRBJ1-1; possible D gene TRBD1, 6 bases. The CDR3 has 15 amino acids. Germline CDR1 and CDR2: MGHDK and SYGVNS. V was pared by 3 bases and J by 5 bases, with 16 bases between. CDR3 nucleotides: TGTGCCAGCAGTGACTTGAGGACAGAGGCTACTGAAGCTTTCTTT. Amino acids: CASSDLRTEATEAFF. Combining the CDR3 with reference TRBV25-1 and TRBJ1-1 gives the whole variable domain EADIYQTPRYLVIGTGKKITLECSQTMGHDKMYWYQQDPGMELHLIHYSYGVNSTEKGDLSSESTVSRIRTEHFPLTLESARPSHTSQYLCASSDLRTEATEAFFGQGTRLTVV.

Comment on this clonotype: A single base separates this from a much larger clone, so it may be a read error. CDR3: CAGSRSGRMGETQYF. CDR3 in DNA: TGTGCCGGCAGCCGTAGCGGGAGAATGGGGGAGACCCAGTACTTC. The chain couples TRBV12-3 or TRBV12-4 to TRBJ2-1, with TRBD2 matching 9 bases. The DNA matches TRBJ2-5 better at its end, which makes the J call doubtful. There are 15 residues in the CDR3.

This clonotype occurred many times. The rearrangement uses TRBV6-1 and TRBJ2-3; 11 nucleotides agree with TRBD2. CDR1 and CDR2 (germline): MNHNS, SASEGT. The trim removed 10 bases at V and 6 bases at J, leaving 15 bases unmatched. The CDR3 extends over 16 amino acids. This CDR3 is CATTDATSGSRDTQYF. The CDR3 DNA is TGTGCCACCACGGACGCTACTAGCGGGAGTAGGGATACGCAGTATTTT.

This sequence joins TRBV9 and TRBJ2-1; D is ambiguous. The V and J ends lost 0 bases and 6 bases respectively, with 13 bases between them. Germline V gene data show CDR1 as SGDLS and CDR2 as YYNGEE. CDR3 size: 15 residues. The DNA of the CDR3 is TGTGCCAGCAGCGTAGAGGGAACAGATGCCAATGAGCAGTTCTTC. Protein: CASSVEGTDANEQFF.